The clone carrying this T cell receptor (beta chain) was recorded many times. The antigen is undetermined. The TCRbeta library incorporated unique molecular identifiers. Using its own MiXCR run on the PCR reads, TCRdb lists one record per CDR3 protein. Counted here are hundreds of thousands of distinct CDR3 sequences, roughly 10% occurring once; the ten biggest clones make up roughly 28%. The CDR3 extends over 14 amino acids. V lost 3 bases and J 7 bases, leaving 12 bases between the germline ends. The source of the sample is a study of T-cell reconstitution after alpha-beta-depleted transplantation in children. Study-wide points: T-cell counts and diversity were attributed mostly to newly produced T cells one year after transplant. Roughly two months post-transplant, alpha-beta T cells reportedly originated from several hundred graft clones that had expanded.

This chain joins TRBV12-3 or TRBV12-4 and TRBJ2-2, with D tentatively TRBD2 (7 bases). Here the sequenced sample was PBMCs, taken before TCRalphabeta/CD19-depleted stem cell transplant. The receptor was isolated from a child under two years old with acute myeloid leukemia, due to receive a stem cell transplant. Here the CDR3 reads CASSFGGADGELFF. CDR3 coding DNA: TGTGCCAGCAGTTTTGGGGGGGCGGACGGGGAGCTGTTTTTT.